One and the same sample provided the 21 T cell receptor beta chains below, sequenced in a study of blood T cell repertoires in COVID-19. TCRdb keeps only in-frame clones here, not all; method: immunoSEQ multiplex PCR. The data hold roughly 190,000 clones, with around four fifths observed a single time. Sequencing was carried out using peripheral blood. These receptors were taken from a woman in her seventies with COVID-19, enrolled during active disease.

This rearrangement joins TRBV9 to TRBJ2-1; tentatively, D is TRBD2 (5 bases). Trimming removed 0 bases from V and 0 bases from J, with 7 bases in between. The CDR3 spans 15 residues. Germline values: CDR1 SGDLS, CDR2 YYNGEE. The chain's CDR3 is CASSVATSSYNEQFF. In DNA form, the CDR3 reads TGTGCCAGCAGCGTAGCTACTAGCTCCTACAATGAGCAGTTCTTC.

The chain is built from TRBV3-1 (or the pseudogene TRBV3-2) and TRBJ2-3, with a tentative D call TRBD2 (6 bases). V was clipped by 4 bases and J by 1 base, with 15 bases between them. Germline V gene data show CDR1 as LGHDT and CDR2 as YNNKEL (reference sequence). This CDR3 has 16 amino acids. As DNA, the CDR3 is TGTGCCAGCAGCCGACGGGCTAGCGACGGCACAGATACGCAGTATTTT. Its protein product is CASSRRASDGTDTQYF.

This clone has a handful of counts. The chain links TRBV30 to TRBJ2-7, with D uncertain. The CDR3 length is 11 residues. Trimming left V 1 base short and J 3 bases short, with 4 bases between. Germline values: CDR1 GTSNPN, CDR2 SVGIG (reference sequence). CDR3 nucleotides: TGTGCCTGGAGTGACAGCTACGAGCAGTACTTC. Translated, it gives CAWSDSYEQYF.

This rearrangement joins TRBV7-8 to TRBJ2-7, with 9 bases identical to TRBD2. V lost 4 bases to trimming and J lost 4 bases; unmatched junction nucleotides: 8. Germline loops: CDR1 SGHVS, CDR2 FQNEAQ. The CDR3 is 15 residues long. The CDR3 loop reads CASSSSLAGPYEQYF. DNA of the CDR3: TGTGCCAGCAGCTCCAGCCTAGCGGGACCGTACGAGCAGTACTTC. Using reference TRBV7-8 and TRBJ2-7 for the parts outside the CDR3, the full variable domain is GAGVSQSPRYKVAKRGQDVALRCDPISGHVSLFWYQQALGQGPEFLTYFQNEAQLDKSGLPSDRFFAERPEGSVSTLKIQRTQQEDSAVYLCASSSSLAGPYEQYFGPGTRLTVT.

This clone occurred once. The chain employs TRBV10-3 and TRBJ2-2, with 11 bases lining up with TRBD1. CDR3 length equals 17 residues. V lost 3 bases and J lost 6; bases outside the gene matches: 9. Germline lookup yields CDR1 ENHRY and CDR2 SYGVKD. In nucleotides, the CDR3 is TGTGCCATCAGTGAATCTGGACAGGGGGCCGTAGCCGGGGAGCTGTTTTTT. Translated, it gives CAISESGQGAVAGELFF.

The rearrangement links TRBV7-9 to TRBJ2-7; D might be TRBD2 (5 bases). Germline CDR1 is SEHNR and CDR2 is FQNEAQ (reference sequence). V was shortened by 2 bases and J by 4 bases, with 15 bases between the two germline ends. This CDR3 spans 15 amino acids. The CDR3 coding sequence is TGTGCCAGCAGCTTATACCTCCCGGGAAGATACGAGCAGTACTTC. As protein: CASSLYLPGRYEQYF.

The rearrangement links TRBV3-1 (or the pseudogene TRBV3-2) to TRBJ1-3; perhaps TRBD1 as D (6 bases). The V gene's germline CDR1 is LGHDT and CDR2 YNNKEL (reference sequence). With 0 bases removed from V and 4 bases from J, the gap between germline ends came to 16 bases. This CDR3 contains 17 residues. As DNA, the CDR3 is TGTGCCAGCAGCCAAGAAGGGGGAGCCTTGTCCGGAAACACCATATATTTT. Protein sequence: CASSQEGGALSGNTIYF.

J is TRBJ1-3 and V is TRBV19; 9 positions agree with TRBD1. V lost 3 bases and J lost 5; bases outside the gene matches: 2. Per germline, CDR1 LNHDA and CDR2 SQIVND (reference sequence). The CDR3 spans 14 residues. The CDR3 DNA is TGTGCCAGTAGTATTGGACAGGGGAGAAACACCATATATTTT. It encodes CASSIGQGRNTIYF.

The chain couples TRBV5-1 to TRBJ2-2; 12 nucleotides match TRBD2. J was trimmed by 1 base and V by 4 bases; bases with no gene match: 5. The CDR3 contains 17 residues. The V gene's germline CDR1 is SGHRS and CDR2 YFSETQ. Written as DNA, the CDR3 is TGCGCCAGCAGCGGTGGACTAGCGGGAAGGAACACCGGGGAGCTGTTTTTT. It encodes CASSGGLAGRNTGELFF.

This clone was recorded once. The chain couples TRBV6-1 to TRBJ2-7, with a tentative D call TRBD2 (5 bases). The germline V gene encodes CDR1 MNHNS and CDR2 SASEGT. Trimming pared 2 bases from V and 11 bases from J, leaving 7 bases between. The length of the CDR3 is 10 residues. Here the CDR3 reads CASSEPGKYF. DNA for the CDR3: TGTGCCAGCAGTGAACCGGGAAAGTACTTC.

The chain recombines TRBV6-5 with TRBJ1-1; D not certain. Germline CDR1 is MNHEY and CDR2 is SVGAGI. The CDR3 is 13 residues long. V was pared by 0 bases and J by 6 bases, with 8 bases between. The CDR3 coding sequence is TGTGCCAGCAGTTACTCATCAACAGCTGAAGCTTTCTTT. Its translation is CASSYSSTAEAFF.

In DNA form, the CDR3 reads TGTGCCATCAGGAGGACAGGGCAGACCACAGATACGCAGTATTTT. It yields the protein CAIRRTGQTTDTQYF. This chain joins TRBV10-3 and TRBJ2-3; 8 bases are shared with TRBD1. Germline trimming cut 6 bases from V and 2 bases from J; bases unmatched to any gene: 7. Germline CDR1 and CDR2: ENHRY and SYGVKD. The CDR3 is 15 amino acids.

This chain connects TRBV7-8 to TRBJ1-6; no firm D call. V lost 6 bases and J lost 7, with 7 bases in between. The length of the CDR3 is 12 residues. In germline, CDR1 is SGHVS, CDR2 FQNEAQ. CDR3 DNA sequence: TGTGCCAGCAGGCGCTGGAATTCACCCCTCCACTTT. Encoded protein: CASRRWNSPLHF.

This chain links TRBV28 with TRBJ2-1; D is unresolved. Germline V gene sequence: CDR1 MDHEN, CDR2 SYDVKM. Trimming removed 5 bases at V and 7 bases at J, with 9 bases between. The CDR3 consists of 12 residues. The CDR3, as DNA: TGTGCCAGCAGTCCAACGCAGAATGAGCAGTTCTTC. Its protein product is CASSPTQNEQFF.

This sequence joins TRBV5-1 and TRBJ1-2; 9 nucleotides line up with TRBD1. CDR1 and CDR2 (germline): SGHRS, YFSETQ. The length of the CDR3 is 13 residues. The V and J ends lost 5 bases and 6 bases, in that order; junction bases with no gene match: 5. The CDR3, as DNA: TGCGCCAGCAGACAGGGACAGGGCGATGGCTACACCTTC. This encodes CASRQGQGDGYTF.

This chain joins TRBV4-1 and TRBJ2-1; no clear D gene. The germline gives CDR1 MGHRA, CDR2 YSYEKL. The CDR3 runs 16 residues. V lost 0 bases to trimming and J lost 2 bases, with 11 bases between them. CDR3 amino acids: CASSQDRVVPYNEQFF. CDR3 coding DNA: TGCGCCAGCAGCCAAGATCGGGTGGTCCCCTACAATGAGCAGTTCTTC.

This chain uses TRBV12-3 or TRBV12-4 with TRBJ1-4; 8 bases align to TRBD1. The CDR3 runs to 13 residues. V was clipped by 6 bases and J by 8 bases; unmatched bases: 5. CDR3 sequence reads: CASSDRGGEKLFF. The CDR3 DNA is TGTGCCAGCAGCGACAGGGGAGGGGAAAAACTGTTTTTT.

As DNA, the CDR3 is TGTGCCTGGACAGGGTCGGAGACCCAGTACTTC. Translating it yields CAWTGSETQYF. This sequence joins TRBV30 and TRBJ2-5; D might be TRBD1 (5 bases). Trimming took off 4 bases at V and 5 bases at J, with 8 bases between the two ends. Germline V gene sequence: CDR1 GTSNPN, CDR2 SVGIG (reference sequence). The CDR3 consists of 11 residues. Using reference TRBV30 and TRBJ2-5 for the parts outside the CDR3, the full variable domain is SQTIHQWPATLVQPVGSPLSLECTVEGTSNPNLYWYRQAAGRGLQLLFYSVGIGQISSEVPQNLSASRPQDRQFILSSKKLLLSDSGFYLCAWTGSETQYFGPGTRLLVL.

The chain has TRBV2 and TRBJ2-5; possible D gene TRBD2, 5 bases. The CDR3 has 12 amino acids. Germline V gene data show CDR1 as SNHLY and CDR2 as FYNNEI. Between the trimmed V and J ends, which lost 6 bases and 5 bases, there was a span of 10 bases. CDR3 region: CASRLERETQYF. The DNA for the CDR3 is TGTGCCAGCAGGTTGGAGCGGGAGACCCAGTACTTC.

In DNA form, the CDR3 reads TGCGCCAGCAGCCCCGTCGGAGGGGACGAGACCCAGTACTTC. As protein: CASSPVGGDETQYF. This chain links TRBV5-1 with TRBJ2-5, with D perhaps matching TRBD2 (6 bases). The CDR3 contains 14 residues. In germline, CDR1 is SGHRS, CDR2 YFSETQ. Trimming pared 4 bases from V and 5 bases from J, leaving 15 bases between.

V usage is TRBV23-1 and J usage is TRBJ1-3; 7 positions match TRBD1. TRBV23-1 falls under the ORF class, with uncertain function. V lost 5 bases to trimming and J lost 4 bases; unmatched junction nucleotides: 2. This CDR3 spans 13 amino acids. This CDR3 reads CASSVQGGNTIYF. CDR3 DNA: TGCGCCAGCAGTGTACAGGGGGGAAACACCATATATTTT.